A single sample is the source of the 28 T cell receptor beta chains below, sequenced in a study of beta chain features in type 1 diabetes. The whole isolated RNA underwent reverse transcription, so sequencing captured expressed TCRB transcripts. Method: immunoSEQ multiplex PCR; TCRdb's copy keeps in-frame clones and lacks some. The sample holds roughly 310,000 clones; 11% are singletons and the top ten take just over 0.015%. The sequencing sample was made of naive CD4+ T cells from blood. These receptors were taken from a woman aged 25 to 39 in good health.

Only a few counts were recorded for this clone. The chain's CDR3 is CASSISSVKNIQYF. As DNA, the CDR3 is TGTGCCAGTAGTATATCCTCGGTCAAAAACATTCAGTACTTC. The chain joins TRBV19 to TRBJ2-4; D remains ambiguous. V shed 2 bases and J shed 3 bases, with 8 bases lying between them. There are 14 residues in the CDR3. Germline V gene lookup returns CDR1 LNHDA and CDR2 SQIVND (reference sequence).

V usage is TRBV5-4 and J usage is TRBJ2-7; D perhaps matches TRBD1 (5 bases). CDR1 SGHNT and CDR2 YYREEE come from the germline V gene (reference sequence). With 0 bases removed from V and 5 bases from J, the gap between germline ends came to 9 bases. This CDR3 spans 13 amino acids. The CDR3 DNA follows: TGTGCCAGCAGCTTGGACTACAGGAACGAGCAGTACTTC. It translates to CASSLDYRNEQYF.

This clone was detected a few times. V gene TRBV7-2 combines with J gene TRBJ2-2, with 7 bases identical to TRBD2. Germline V lookup: CDR1 SGHTA, CDR2 FQGNSA. The CDR3 totals 17 residues. With 5 bases clipped from V and 2 bases from J, the junction kept 11 bases outside the gene matches. The chain's CDR3 is CASSRTFSGDNTGELFF. Here the CDR3 DNA reads TGTGCCAGCAGCCGAACTTTCAGCGGGGACAACACCGGGGAGCTGTTTTTT.

This clone was detected only a few times. V is TRBV25-1 and J is TRBJ1-5; D is unclear. Trimming pared 1 base from V and 2 bases from J, leaving 6 bases between. This CDR3 contains 14 residues. In germline, CDR1 is MGHDK, CDR2 SYGVNS. In DNA form, the CDR3 reads TGTGCCAGCAGTGAATCGGTCGGCAATCAGCCCCAGCATTTT. Translated, it gives CASSESVGNQPQHF.

The V and J genes are TRBV18 and TRBJ2-7, with D possibly being TRBD2 (6 bases). The germline V and J ends were trimmed by 3 bases and 3 bases, with 9 bases remaining between them. The V gene's germline CDR1 is KGHSH and CDR2 LQKENI. The CDR3 is made up of 13 amino acids. As DNA, the CDR3 is TGTGCCAGCTCACCGGGACTGAACTACGAGCAGTACTTC. This gives the protein CASSPGLNYEQYF.

The J gene is TRBJ1-1, the V gene TRBV6-5; possible D gene TRBD1, 5 bases. The CDR3 totals 16 residues. Trimming stripped 0 bases from V and 5 bases from J, with 16 bases between. CDR1 is MNHEY and CDR2 is SVGAGI in the germline V gene. CDR3 coding DNA: TGTGCCAGCAGTTACTCGAATCGGCCAGGGAGGACTGAAGCTTTCTTT. It translates to CASSYSNRPGRTEAFF.

The sample holds a few counts of this clone. The J gene is TRBJ2-7, the V gene TRBV28, with D maybe TRBD2 (6 bases). This CDR3 is built from 14 residues. CDR1 and CDR2 (germline): MDHEN, SYDVKM. V lost 5 bases to trimming and J lost 2 bases, with 13 bases between them. This CDR3 is CASSGAGLTYEQYF. DNA of the CDR3: TGTGCCAGCAGTGGAGCGGGTCTTACCTACGAGCAGTACTTC.

There are a few counts of this clone. V and J are TRBV23-1 and TRBJ1-2, with D unresolved. TRBV23-1 falls under the ORF class, with uncertain function. V was clipped by 8 bases and J by 8 bases, with 18 bases between them. The CDR3 is 13 residues long. Here the CDR3 reads CASPEGMEWGYTF. The CDR3 DNA follows: TGCGCCAGCCCAGAGGGTATGGAGTGGGGCTACACCTTC.

DNA for the CDR3: TGTGCCTGGAGTGAGGGTCGGGGAGTACAGGGAAATCAGCCCCAGCATTTT. Its translation: CAWSEGRGVQGNQPQHF. The chain is built from TRBV30 and TRBJ1-5; D is possibly TRBD1 (6 bases). CDR1 is GTSNPN and CDR2 is SVGIG in the germline V gene (reference sequence). V lost 1 base to trimming and J lost 4 bases, with 20 bases between them. The length of the CDR3 is 17 residues.

V usage is TRBV2 and J usage is TRBJ2-1, with 7 bases fitting TRBD2. Germline CDR1 SNHLY, CDR2 FYNNEI. The CDR3 totals 14 residues. With V trimmed by 7 bases and J by 2 bases, 5 bases remained unmatched. The DNA of the CDR3 is TGTGCCAGCACTTCAAGCGGGGCCTACAATGAGCAGTTCTTC. It codes for CASTSSGAYNEQFF.

This clone was observed a handful of times. The V and J genes are TRBV5-6 and TRBJ2-7; 10 nucleotides line up with TRBD1. This CDR3 comprises 15 residues. The V segment lost 4 bases and the J segment 2 bases; nucleotides outside the gene matches: 6. Looked up from germline, CDR1 is SGHDT and CDR2 is YYEEEE. CDR3 in amino acids: CASSNPGQGTYEQYF. CDR3 DNA sequence: TGTGCCAGCAGCAATCCGGGACAGGGGACCTACGAGCAGTACTTC.

The table lists this clone with a few counts. The V gene is TRBV7-8, the J gene TRBJ2-1; 11 bases fit TRBD2. There are 14 residues in the CDR3. J was trimmed by 2 bases and V by 8 bases; bases with no gene match: 2. Germline V CDR1 and CDR2: SGHVS, FQNEAQ. The CDR3: CASETSGTYNEQFF. The CDR3 DNA is TGTGCCAGCGAGACTAGCGGGACCTACAATGAGCAGTTCTTC.

The gene calls are TRBV11-2 and TRBJ1-4, with TRBD1 matching over 8 bases. V gave up 5 bases and J gave up 3 bases; unmatched junction bases: 5. Germline V gene data show CDR1 as SGHAT and CDR2 as FQNNGV. This CDR3 is built from 15 residues. As DNA, the CDR3 is TGTGCCAGCAGCCCTCAGGGGGCACCTAATGAAAAACTGTTTTTT. This encodes CASSPQGAPNEKLFF.

The V and J genes are TRBV10-3 and TRBJ2-5; 7 bases align to TRBD2. After removal of 5 bases from V and 2 bases from J, the junction contained 14 bases not matched to a gene. CDR1 is ENHRY and CDR2 is SYGVKD in the germline V gene. The CDR3 is 17 residues long. The chain's CDR3 is CAISSSDGGRRQETQYF. CDR3 bases: TGTGCCATCAGTTCCTCTGACGGCGGGAGAAGACAAGAGACCCAGTACTTC.

The chain couples TRBV29-1 to TRBJ2-2; 9 bases match TRBD2. Unmatched junction bases numbered 3, after V lost 7 bases and J lost 0 bases. There are 14 residues in the CDR3. CDR1 SQVTM and CDR2 ANQGSEA come from the germline V gene. For the CDR3, the DNA is TGCAGCGCGACTAGCGGTTCGAACACCGGGGAGCTGTTTTTT. Protein product: CSATSGSNTGELFF.

V gene TRBV5-4 combines with J gene TRBJ1-5; 7 positions agree with TRBD1. CDR3 size: 16 residues. CDR1 and CDR2 from the germline V gene are SGHNT and YYREEE (reference sequence). The J segment lost 9 bases and the V segment lost 3 bases, leaving 15 bases of the junction unmatched. In DNA, the CDR3 is TGTGCCAGCAGCTCAGGGGGACAACCCCTTGAGGGGCCCCAGCATTTT. Encoded protein: CASSSGGQPLEGPQHF. Full variable domain (remainder filled in from reference TRBV5-4 and TRBJ1-5): ETGVTQSPTHLIKTRGQQVTLRCSSQSGHNTVSWYQQALGQGPQFIFQYYREEENGRGNFPPRFSGLQFPNYSSELNVNALELDDSALYLCASSSGGQPLEGPQHFGDGTRLSIL.

V usage is TRBV19 and J usage is TRBJ2-6; D possibly corresponds to TRBD1 (6 bases). CDR1 and CDR2 from the germline V gene are LNHDA and SQIVND (reference sequence). This CDR3 region has 19 residues. Trimming stripped 5 bases from V and 2 bases from J, with 22 bases between. The chain's CDR3 is CASSLRGIPASPGANVLTF. The CDR3 region has the DNA TGTGCCAGTAGTCTCAGGGGAATACCTGCCTCCCCTGGGGCCAACGTCCTGACTTTC. The whole variable domain, filled in from reference TRBV19 and TRBJ2-6, reads DGGITQSPKYLFRKEGQNVTLSCEQNLNHDAMYWYRQDPGQGLRLIYYSQIVNDFQKGDIAEGYSVSREKKESFPLTVTSAQKNPTAFYLCASSLRGIPASPGANVLTFGAGSRLTVL.

This clone showed up just a few times. The chain has TRBV11-2 and TRBJ2-3; D call uncertain. With 6 bases removed from V and 5 bases from J, the gap between germline ends came to 12 bases. The CDR3 is made up of 13 amino acids. Germline V gives CDR1 SGHAT, CDR2 FQNNGV. CDR3 amino acids: CASRPSAGDTQYF. The CDR3 DNA reads as TGTGCCAGCAGACCCTCGGCAGGAGATACGCAGTATTTT. Variable domain in full (rest from reference TRBV11-2 and TRBJ2-3): EAGVAQSPRYKIIEKRQSVAFWCNPISGHATLYWYQQILGQGPKLLIQFQNNGVVDDSQLPKDRFSAERLKGVDSTLKIQPAKLEDSAVYLCASRPSAGDTQYFGPGTRLTVL.

The chain links TRBV20-1 to TRBJ2-5, with D uncertain. The CDR3 is 10 amino acids. The V and J ends lost 6 bases and 7 bases respectively, with 9 bases between them. Germline CDR1 DFQATT, CDR2 SNEGSKA (reference sequence). CDR3 sequence (DNA): TGCAGTGCCCGCGTTGGGACCCAGTACTTC. Translation: CSARVGTQYF.

The V gene is TRBV28, the J gene TRBJ2-2, with 7 bases aligning to TRBD1. CDR1 is MDHEN and CDR2 is SYDVKM in the germline V gene. The CDR3 runs to 18 residues. Germline trimming cut 6 bases from V and 4 bases from J; bases unmatched to any gene: 17. The CDR3 DNA reads TGTGCCAGCAGCCCTATCACCGGACAGGACGATAGCACCGGGGAGCTGTTTTTT. It yields the protein CASSPITGQDDSTGELFF.

The chain uses TRBV30 and TRBJ2-5; 7 nucleotides align to TRBD2. Unmatched junction bases numbered 8, after V lost 5 bases and J lost 14 bases. The CDR3 contains 10 residues. Germline V gives CDR1 GTSNPN, CDR2 SVGIG (reference sequence). The CDR3 protein is CAWWSGTFYF. CDR3 DNA: TGTGCCTGGTGGAGCGGGACTTTTTACTTC.

The rearrangement uses TRBV18 and TRBJ1-1; the D is unclear. V lost 3 bases, J lost 0 bases, and 8 bases lay in between. The CDR3 is made up of 14 amino acids. CDR1 is KGHSH, CDR2 LQKENI, per germline. The CDR3: CASSPQNLNTEAFF. The DNA for the CDR3 is TGTGCCAGCTCACCTCAAAATCTGAACACTGAAGCTTTCTTT.

This chain links TRBV28 with TRBJ2-5; 8 nucleotides line up with TRBD2. The germline V gene encodes CDR1 MDHEN and CDR2 SYDVKM. CDR3 size: 15 residues. V gave up 6 bases and J gave up 5 bases; unmatched junction bases: 11. CDR3 nucleotide sequence: TGTGCCAGCAGACCTCAGCGGGAGCCTGGGGAGACCCAGTACTTC. Encoded protein: CASRPQREPGETQYF. Full variable domain (outside the CDR3, taken from reference TRBV28 and TRBJ2-5): DVKVTQSSRYLVKRTGEKVFLECVQDMDHENMFWYRQDPGLGLRLIYFSYDVKMKEKGDIPEGYSVSREKKERFSLILESASTNQTSMYLCASRPQREPGETQYFGPGTRLLVL.

The CDR3 DNA sequence: TGCGCCAGCAGCCAACTGTCGCGCCGGGACAGGTCCTACGAGCAGTACTTC. This translates into CASSQLSRRDRSYEQYF. The J gene is TRBJ2-7, the V gene TRBV4-1, with TRBD1 identical over 8 bases. Germline CDR1 is MGHRA and CDR2 is YSYEKL. V lost 2 bases, J lost 1 base, and 10 bases stayed unmatched. The CDR3 spans 17 residues.

This clone was seen more than once but under ten times. The V and J genes are TRBV6-6 and TRBJ2-4, with D possibly matching TRBD1 (5 bases). The germline V and J ends were trimmed by 0 bases and 0 bases, with 6 bases remaining between them. This CDR3 comprises 15 residues. Looked up from germline, CDR1 is MNHNY and CDR2 is SVGAGI (reference sequence). The CDR3 DNA follows: TGTGCCAGCAGTTACTCTCAGGGAGCCAAAAACATTCAGTACTTC. This encodes CASSYSQGAKNIQYF.

The V and J genes are TRBV11-1 and TRBJ2-7; TRBD2 matches 9 bases. Germline CDR1 is SGHAT and CDR2 is FQDESV (reference sequence). Trimming at V came to 0 bases and at J to 2 bases, leaving 8 bases not matched to a gene. The CDR3 covers 17 residues. The CDR3 region is CASSLANSGRRTYEQYF. The CDR3 region has the DNA TGTGCCAGCAGCTTAGCTAATAGCGGGAGAAGGACCTACGAGCAGTACTTC.

The chain has TRBV6-5 and TRBJ2-2, with a weak D call TRBD2 (6 bases). V dropped 10 bases and J dropped 2 bases, with 14 bases sitting between them. Germline CDR1 reads MNHEY; CDR2 reads SVGAGI. This CDR3 has 14 residues. In DNA form, the CDR3 reads TGTGCCACCGCGCACGGACTAAACACCGGGGAGCTGTTTTTT. It encodes CATAHGLNTGELFF.

The chain uses TRBV7-9 and TRBJ1-1, with TRBD1 matching 8 bases. The germline V gene has CDR1 SEHNR and CDR2 FQNEAQ (reference sequence). The J segment lost 4 bases and the V segment lost 1 base, leaving 8 bases of the junction unmatched. The CDR3 has 16 residues. Written as DNA, the CDR3 is TGTGCCAGCAGCTTAGTAACAGGGGGAATTATCACTGAAGCTTTCTTT. Translated, it gives CASSLVTGGIITEAFF.